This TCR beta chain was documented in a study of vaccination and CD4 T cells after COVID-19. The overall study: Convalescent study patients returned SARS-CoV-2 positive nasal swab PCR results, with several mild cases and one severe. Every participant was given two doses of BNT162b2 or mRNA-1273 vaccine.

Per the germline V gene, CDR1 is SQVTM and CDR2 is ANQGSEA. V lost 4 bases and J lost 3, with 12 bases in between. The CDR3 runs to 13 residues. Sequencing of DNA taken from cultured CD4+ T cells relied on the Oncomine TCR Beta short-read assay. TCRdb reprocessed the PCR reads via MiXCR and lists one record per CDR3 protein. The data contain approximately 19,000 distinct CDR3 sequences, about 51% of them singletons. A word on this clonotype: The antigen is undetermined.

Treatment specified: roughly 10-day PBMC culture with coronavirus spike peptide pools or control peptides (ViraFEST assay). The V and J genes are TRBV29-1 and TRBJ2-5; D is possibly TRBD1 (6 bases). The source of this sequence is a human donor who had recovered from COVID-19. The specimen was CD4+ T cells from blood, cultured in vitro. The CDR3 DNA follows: TGCAGCGTTGTTAGGTACAGGGAAGAGACCCAGTACTTC. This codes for CSVVRYREETQYF.